The sequence of this TCR beta chain was determined in a study of identical twins. TCRdb processed the 5' RACE reads anew with MiXCR; each CDR3 protein has one entry. The table has about 690,000 distinct CDR3 sequences, 6.1% seen once. Study-wide findings and caveats: Out-of-frame TCR alpha sharing observed in monozygotic twins exceeded model estimates.

This clonotype was observed many times. Antigen: not known. The V and J ends lost 1 base and 6 bases, in that order; junction bases with no gene match: 3. Germline CDR1 reads SGHTA; CDR2 reads FQGNSA. This CDR3 has 14 residues. J is TRBJ2-5 and V is TRBV7-2; 9 bases fit TRBD1. The sample comprised naive T cells sorted from blood. The receptor was isolated from a man between 18 and 35 years old in good health. The CDR3, as DNA: TGTGCCAGCAGCTTAGACAGGGGGCTTCAGACCCAGTACTTC. Translated, it gives CASSLDRGLQTQYF.